This T cell receptor beta chain comes out of a study of shared clonotypes between healthy human individuals. Profiled with immunoSEQ multiplex PCR; TCRdb holds only in-frame clones, not every one. This repertoire shows 1.5 million to 1.9 million clones, around 98% found once; its top ten account for approximately 0.45%. Germline trimming cut 1 base from V and 4 bases from J; bases unmatched to any gene: 4. The CDR3 covers 15 residues. Germline loops: CDR1 SGHNT, CDR2 YENEEA. V is TRBV11-3 and J is TRBJ2-5; TRBD1 aligns across 9 bases. The sequence was obtained from a man younger than 45 in good health. The sequencing input was naive CD4+ T cells sorted from blood. Noted subset: CD45RA+ positively selected. As DNA, the CDR3 is TGTGCCAGCAGCTTAGGGACAGGGGCAGGAGAGACCCAGTACTTC. It codes for CASSLGTGAGETQYF.